This T cell receptor beta chain was found in a study of blood T cell repertoires in COVID-19. Looking at the study overall: Samples taken during acute and convalescent COVID-19 were collected in the United States, Italy and Spain.

V was pared by 5 bases and J by 2 bases, with 10 bases between. The CDR3 totals 14 residues. Germline CDR1 reads SGHNT; CDR2 reads YYREEE (reference sequence). Clones were sequenced by immunoSEQ multiplex PCR, and TCRdb holds only the in-frame ones, with some missing. The sample contains 190,000 or so clones, around four fifths of which appear only once. The sequencing sample was made of peripheral blood. This receptor was taken from a man in his forties or fifties with active or convalescent COVID-19. The chain uses TRBV5-4 and TRBJ2-2; D not certain. The CDR3 bases are TGTGCCAGCAGGGGTGACACCAACACCGGGGAGCTGTTTTTT. Translated, it gives CASRGDTNTGELFF.